This entry features one T cell receptor beta chain sequence. The antigen is unknown. V lost 2 bases and J lost 3, with 8 bases in between. The CDR3 is 13 amino acids. Per germline, CDR1 SGHRS and CDR2 YFSETQ. Making the TCR beta libraries involved quantitative 5'-RACE with molecular barcodes. Via MiXCR, TCRdb re-called the 5' RACE reads, giving one row per CDR3 protein. The data show 700,000 to 1,000,000 distinct CDR3 sequences, 10% to 15% seen once. This sample is part of a study of CD8 T cells in ankylosing spondylitis. Overall study findings and caveats: A motif of eight or nine highly homologous TCR beta variants was seen as apparently characteristic of ankylosing spondylitis blood. The authors reported significant enrichment of disease-linked clones in matched ankylosing spondylitis synovial fluid. Earlier reports found some motif variants in synovial fluid and blood in reactive arthritis.

Sequencing was done on a sample of blood, either unsorted or a sorted T cell fraction (not recorded which). V gene TRBV5-1 combines with J gene TRBJ1-2, with D possibly TRBD1 on 6 matching bases. This sequence originates from a male donor with ankylosing spondylitis. CDR3 bases: TGCGCCAGCAGCTTTGAGGGGGACTATGGCTACACCTTC. Translation: CASSFEGDYGYTF. The full variable domain, with the rest looked up from reference TRBV5-1 and TRBJ1-2, is KAGVTQTPRYLIKTRGQQVTLSCSPISGHRSVSWYQQTPGQGLQFLFEYFSETQRNKGNFPGRFSGRQFSNSRSEMNVSTLELGDSALYLCASSFEGDYGYTFGSGTRLTVV.